The rows below give T cell receptor beta chains drawn from one sample of a study of shared clonotypes between healthy human individuals. Measured with immunoSEQ multiplex PCR; TCRdb has only the in-frame clones, and not every one. This sample has over 2,000,000 clones, with roughly 95% found just once. The sequencing sample was made of naive CD8+ T cells from PBMCs. Receptor source: a man younger than 35 in good health. Some clones in this sample may be carry-over from other donors' samples. Each CDR3 is given with its conserved first and last residue. A D gene is named only where the DNA matches it firmly. The listing skips clone size in some rows; elsewhere it reads once, few, many or a size class.

D | J | V | size | CDR3 | DNA
- | TRBJ2-5 | TRBV19 | - | CASSLDEWVETQYF | TGTGCCAGTAGCCTGGACGAGTGGGTAGAGACCCAGTACTTC
- | TRBJ1-2 | TRBV28 | - | CASSLRADHYGYTF | TGTGCCAGCAGTTTACGGGCAGATCACTATGGCTACACCTTC
TRBD2 | TRBJ2-3 | TRBV10-3 | - | CAISESGLGTTDTQYF | TGTGCCATCAGTGAGTCAGGACTAGGTACGACAGATACGCAGTATTTT
- | TRBJ2-1 | TRBV6-1 | - | CASSVAGFSYNEQFF | TGTGCCAGCAGCGTAGCCGGATTCTCCTACAATGAGCAGTTCTTC
- | TRBJ1-1 | TRBV5-1 | - | CASSFRANTEAFF | TGCGCCAGCAGCTTCAGGGCGAACACTGAAGCTTTCTTT
- | TRBJ2-3 | TRBV5-1 | - | CASSLVAFRTDTQYF | TGCGCCAGCAGCTTGGTGGCTTTTCGCACAGATACGCAGTATTTT
TRBD1 | TRBJ1-2 | TRBV9 | once | CASSVGQEPNYGYTF | TGTGCCAGCAGCGTCGGACAGGAACCTAACTATGGCTACACCTTC
TRBD1 | TRBJ1-2 | TRBV30 | - | CAWSPTGDNYGYTF | TGTGCCTGGAGTCCGACAGGGGATAACTATGGCTACACCTTC
TRBD2 | TRBJ2-7 | TRBV6-1 | - | CASSEWGPSGGSSYEQYF | TGTGCCAGCAGTGAGTGGGGACCGAGCGGGGGTAGCTCCTACGAGCAGTACTTC
TRBD1 | TRBJ2-7 | TRBV6-5 | - | CASSSRTGLDEQYF | TGTGCCAGCAGTTCCCGGACAGGTTTAGACGAGCAGTACTTC
- | TRBJ2-7 | TRBV11-2 | - | CASSFAYEQYF | TGTGCCAGCAGCTTCGCCTACGAGCAGTACTTC
- | TRBJ1-1 | TRBV6-1 | few | CASSDRTRMNTEAFF | TGTGCCAGCAGTGACCGAACCCGAATGAACACTGAAGCTTTCTTT
- | TRBJ2-5 | TRBV7-2 | once | CASSSLGGGTLLQETQYF | TGTGCCAGCAGCTCGTTGGGAGGAGGGACGCTCTTACAAGAGACCCAGTACTTC
TRBD2 | TRBJ2-5 | TRBV7-9 | - | CASSLRREARETQYF | TGTGCCAGCAGCTTGCGGCGGGAGGCCCGGGAGACCCAGTACTTC
TRBD1 | TRBJ1-1 | TRBV2 | - | CASSTWTGGTEAFF | TGTGCCAGCAGCACCTGGACAGGGGGCACTGAAGCTTTCTTT